The present T cell receptor (beta chain) was sequenced within a study of OX40 agonist ivuxolimab in advanced cancers. In the study overall: Ivuxolimab was an agonistic, fully human IgG2 monoclonal antibody directed against OX40 (CD134), a costimulatory receptor. Intravenous ivuxolimab was administered to patients every 2 weeks at six dose levels: 0.01, 0.1, 0.3, 1.5, 3 and 10 mg/kg. Of the approximately 53 patients in dose escalation, some 19 had hepatocellular carcinoma, approximately 15 had melanoma, 9 had renal cell carcinoma and 9 had head and neck cancer. In the dose-escalation cohort, 82.7% of patients were male, and the mean age was approximately 64 years, with a range of 23 to 79. Prior anti-PD-1, anti-PD-L1 or anti-CTLA-4 therapy was permitted, and roughly two fifths of dose-escalation patients had received checkpoint inhibitors. Partial responses occurred in three dose-escalation patients: two with cutaneous melanoma and one with hepatocellular carcinoma. The purpose of peripheral TCRbeta sequencing was to test whether ivuxolimab changed TCR sequence diversity and led to clonal T-cell expansion. The paper describes the monotherapy dose-escalation part (N of about 52 patients) of the phase I trial of ivuxolimab.

Measured from the cysteine to the phenylalanine, the CDR3 is 14 residues long. The only DNA kept is the CDR3, 42 bases in frame from the first base. The V end loses 0 bases and the J end loses 7 bases, and a stretch of 9 bases separates them. According to the germline V gene, CDR1 reads KGHSH and CDR2 reads LQKENI. The trial excluded patients who had a history of autoimmune disease or who were on systemic immunosuppression. In every dose cohort, peripheral blood was drawn for TCR sequencing at baseline, cycle 4 day 1, and cycle 7 day 1. Samples were obtained from an open-label, multicenter, first-in-human phase I dose-escalation trial of ivuxolimab. The trial enrolled adults with locally advanced or metastatic head and neck squamous cell, hepatocellular, melanoma or renal cell carcinoma. CD4+ and CD8+ T cells were sorted separately from peripheral blood before TCR sequencing. Genomic DNA was isolated from the sorted cells so that the TCRbeta CDR3 region could be sequenced. TCRbeta CDR3 regions were sequenced using the immunoSEQ Assay. TCRdb re-hosts the immuneACCESS table, in-frame sequences only. Its copies lack some clones; in the studies checked, an unresolved V gene accounts for under half of them, and the cause for the rest is not known. Present in this sample are 75,000 to 80,000 clones, more than 65% of which were seen just once. In total, the top ten clones hold approximately 4.6% of the sample.

Notes on this clone: Which antigen it targets is not known. It has no much larger one-base neighbor in the sample; base qualities were not kept.

Study-wide findings and limitations: In the 0.1-3.0 mg/kg groups, partial responders were among the patients with the lowest normalized peripheral clonal expansion, particularly in CD8+ T cells. The antigen specificity of the clonally expanded peripheral T cells was not determined. At doses of 0.1 to 3.0 mg/kg, clonal expansion of both CD4+ and CD8+ T cells in blood was seen between baseline and week 6. After ivuxolimab, more expanded clones were found on average in CD8+ T cells than in CD4+ T cells. Low levels of normalized T-cell clonal expansion were also shown by some nonresponding patients.

This clonotype was obtained from an adult with an advanced solid tumor such as melanoma, head and neck, liver or kidney cancer. The sequencing here drew on CD4+ or CD8+ T cells sorted from blood, taken in a trial of the OX40 agonist ivuxolimab. The chain employs TRBV18 and TRBJ1-4; the D gene cannot be named for sure. The nucleotide sequence reads as follows: TGTGCCAGCTCACCACCCCCCCTTGGTGAAAAACTGTTTTTT. Translated, this gives CASSPPPLGEKLFF.